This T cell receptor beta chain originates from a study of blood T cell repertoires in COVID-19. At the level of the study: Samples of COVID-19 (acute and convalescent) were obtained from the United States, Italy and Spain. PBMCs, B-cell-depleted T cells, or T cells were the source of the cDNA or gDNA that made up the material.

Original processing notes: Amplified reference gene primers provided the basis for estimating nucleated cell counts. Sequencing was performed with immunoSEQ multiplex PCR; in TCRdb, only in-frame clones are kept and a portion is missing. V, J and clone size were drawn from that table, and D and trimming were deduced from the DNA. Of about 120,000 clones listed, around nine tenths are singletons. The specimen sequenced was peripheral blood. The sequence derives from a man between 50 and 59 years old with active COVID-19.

The CDR3 region has the DNA TGTGCCAGCAAGAGGGGGGTAGCGGGAGGGTACAATGAGCAGTTCTTC. Its protein product is CASKRGVAGGYNEQFF. The chain is built from TRBV7-9 and TRBJ2-1; 11 bases match TRBD2. J lost 4 bases, V lost 7 bases, and 9 bases had no gene match. CDR1 and CDR2 from the germline V gene are SEHNR and FQNEAQ (reference sequence). This CDR3 comprises 16 residues.